Following are 15 T cell receptor beta chains from one sample sequenced in a study of T cells expressing NK-cell markers. Reanalyzing the 5' RACE reads, TCRdb keeps one entry per CDR3 protein, without DNA. The ten most abundant clones cover 20% of a sample with about 160,000 distinct CDR3 sequences. Material for sequencing was blood T cells: a sorted CD56 or NKG2C T cell subset, CD4+ or CD8+ T cells, or bulk PBMC T cells (not recorded which). The receptors here all came from a man aged 18-75 years in good health.

This CDR3 is CASNYEANPDTQYF. The J gene is TRBJ2-3, the V gene TRBV19. Germline V lookup: CDR1 LNHDA, CDR2 SQIVND (reference sequence). There are 14 residues in the CDR3.

The chain couples TRBV10-3 to TRBJ2-1. The CDR3 totals 13 residues. Germline V gene lookup returns CDR1 ENHRY and CDR2 SYGVKD. Here the CDR3 reads CAISESEYNEQFF.

The chain joins TRBV3-1 to TRBJ2-3; the TCRdb call, TRBD2, lacks DNA for checking. Per the germline V gene, CDR1 is LGHDT and CDR2 is YNNKEL (reference sequence). This CDR3 comprises 19 residues. CDR3 amino acids: CASSQSTGLAGGSTDTQYF.

V and J are TRBV4-1 and TRBJ1-1; TCRdb proposes TRBD1, but this gene call is untestable without DNA. The CDR3 contains 17 residues. Per germline, CDR1 MGHRA and CDR2 YSYEKL. The CDR3 is CASSQDMSKGFHTEAFF.

The gene calls are TRBV24-1 and TRBJ2-2; TCRdb's D call of TRBD2 is untestable without DNA. CDR3 size: 15 residues. Per germline, CDR1 KGHDR and CDR2 SFDVKD. CDR3 loop: CATSAGISGTGELFF.

The chain links TRBV5-6 to TRBJ2-5; TCRdb calls TRBD1, which cannot be checked without DNA. The CDR3 is made up of 15 amino acids. Germline V gene data show CDR1 as SGHDT and CDR2 as YYEEEE. The CDR3 sequence: CASSLAGRGMETQYF.

The V gene is TRBV12-3 or TRBV12-4, the J gene TRBJ2-7. There are 15 residues in the CDR3. The CDR3 loop reads CASSPANGGSYEQYF.

The chain employs TRBV2 and TRBJ2-1; TCRdb outputs TRBD1, but without DNA this stays unchecked. CDR3 length equals 15 residues. Per the germline V gene, CDR1 is SNHLY and CDR2 is FYNNEI. The CDR3 here is CASSPSGQGGNEQFF.

The chain employs TRBV21-1 and TRBJ2-2; TCRdb's D call, TRBD2, is unchecked because there is no DNA. TRBV21-1 represents a pseudogene. The CDR3 extends over 15 amino acids. CDR3 sequence reads: CASGPGGEGTGELFF.

The chain links TRBV6-1 to TRBJ1-2; without DNA, the TCRdb call of TRBD1 cannot be checked. The CDR3 runs to 14 residues. The germline CDR1 and CDR2 sequences are MNHNS and SASEGT. The CDR3 here is CASTRTGGPYGYTF.

The chain employs TRBV11-3 and TRBJ2-2. The CDR3 is 15 amino acids. Germline V gene lookup returns CDR1 SGHNT and CDR2 YENEEA. CDR3 sequence: CASSFTGQNTGELFF.

The J gene is TRBJ2-1, the V gene TRBV3-1; the TRBD2 assignment by TCRdb is unverifiable without DNA. The germline V gene has CDR1 LGHDT and CDR2 YNNKEL (reference sequence). This CDR3 is 18 amino acids long. CDR3 sequence: CASSQDTSGGSSYNEQFF.

Here the CDR3 reads CASSPGPMENSPLHF. The chain is built from TRBV7-9 and TRBJ1-6; the TCRdb call, TRBD1, lacks DNA for checking. This CDR3 has 15 amino acids. Germline V CDR1 and CDR2: SEHNR, FQNEAQ (reference sequence).

The chain uses TRBV27 and TRBJ1-1; the TCRdb call, TRBD1, lacks DNA for checking. CDR1 is MNHEY and CDR2 is SMNVEV in the germline V gene (reference sequence). CDR3 length: 15 amino acids. The CDR3 loop reads CASSLSVGQATEAFF.

The chain has TRBV5-6 and TRBJ2-1; TCRdb's assignment of TRBD1 cannot be checked, as there is no DNA. The CDR3 has 15 amino acids. Germline V gene data show CDR1 as SGHDT and CDR2 as YYEEEE. The chain's CDR3 is CASSLVGTGQDEQFF.